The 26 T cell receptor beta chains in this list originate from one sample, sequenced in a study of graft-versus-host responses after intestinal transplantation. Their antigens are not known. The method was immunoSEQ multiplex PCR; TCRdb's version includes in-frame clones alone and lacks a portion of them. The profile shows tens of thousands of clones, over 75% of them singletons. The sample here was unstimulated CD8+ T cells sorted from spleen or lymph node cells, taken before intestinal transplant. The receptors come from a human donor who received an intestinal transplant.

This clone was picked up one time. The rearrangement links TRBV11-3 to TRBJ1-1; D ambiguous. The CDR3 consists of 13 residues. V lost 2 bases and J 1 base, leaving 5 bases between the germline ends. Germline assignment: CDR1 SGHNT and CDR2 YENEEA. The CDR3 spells CASSLPENTEAFF. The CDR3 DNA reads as TGTGCCAGCAGCTTACCAGAGAACACTGAAGCTTTCTTT.

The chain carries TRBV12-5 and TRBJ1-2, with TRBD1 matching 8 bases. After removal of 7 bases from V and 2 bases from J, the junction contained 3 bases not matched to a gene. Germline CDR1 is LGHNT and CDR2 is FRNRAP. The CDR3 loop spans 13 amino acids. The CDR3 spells CASVAGGNYGYTF. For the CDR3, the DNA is TGTGCTAGTGTGGCAGGGGGCAACTATGGCTACACCTTC.

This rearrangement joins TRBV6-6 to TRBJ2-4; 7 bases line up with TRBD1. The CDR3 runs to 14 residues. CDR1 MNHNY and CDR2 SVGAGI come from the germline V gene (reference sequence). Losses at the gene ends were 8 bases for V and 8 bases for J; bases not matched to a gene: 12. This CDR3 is CASGIRQGEDIQYF. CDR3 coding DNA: TGTGCCAGCGGGATCAGACAGGGTGAGGACATTCAGTACTTC.

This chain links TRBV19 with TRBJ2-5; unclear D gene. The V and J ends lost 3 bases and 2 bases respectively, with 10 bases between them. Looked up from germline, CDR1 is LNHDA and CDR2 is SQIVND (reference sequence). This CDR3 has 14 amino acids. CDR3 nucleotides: TGTGCCAGTAGTATTGGCCAGGTTCAAGAGACCCAGTACTTC. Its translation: CASSIGQVQETQYF. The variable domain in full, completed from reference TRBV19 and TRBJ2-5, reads DGGITQSPKYLFRKEGQNVTLSCEQNLNHDAMYWYRQDPGQGLRLIYYSQIVNDFQKGDIAEGYSVSREKKESFPLTVTSAQKNPTAFYLCASSIGQVQETQYFGPGTRLLVL.

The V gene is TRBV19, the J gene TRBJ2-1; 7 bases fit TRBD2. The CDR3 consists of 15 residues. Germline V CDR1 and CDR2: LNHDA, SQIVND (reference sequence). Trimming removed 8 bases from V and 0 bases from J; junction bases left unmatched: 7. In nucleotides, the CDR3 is TGTGCCAGTTCCCCTAGCGGAGTCTCCTACAATGAGCAGTTCTTC. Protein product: CASSPSGVSYNEQFF. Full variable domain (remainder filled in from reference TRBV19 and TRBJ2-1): DGGITQSPKYLFRKEGQNVTLSCEQNLNHDAMYWYRQDPGQGLRLIYYSQIVNDFQKGDIAEGYSVSREKKESFPLTVTSAQKNPTAFYLCASSPSGVSYNEQFFGPGTRLTVL.

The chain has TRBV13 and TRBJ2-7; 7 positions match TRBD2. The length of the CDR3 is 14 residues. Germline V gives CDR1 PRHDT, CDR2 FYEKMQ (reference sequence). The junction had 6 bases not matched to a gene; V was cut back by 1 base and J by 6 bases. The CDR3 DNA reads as TGTGCCAGCAGCTTAGCAGGGTGGGAGGGCGAGCAGTACTTC. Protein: CASSLAGWEGEQYF.

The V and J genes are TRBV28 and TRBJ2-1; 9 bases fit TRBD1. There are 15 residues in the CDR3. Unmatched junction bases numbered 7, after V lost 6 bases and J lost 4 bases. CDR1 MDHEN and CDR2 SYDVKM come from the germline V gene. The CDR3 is CASSRAQGAYNEQFF. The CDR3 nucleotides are TGTGCCAGCAGCCGGGCACAGGGGGCTTACAATGAGCAGTTCTTC.

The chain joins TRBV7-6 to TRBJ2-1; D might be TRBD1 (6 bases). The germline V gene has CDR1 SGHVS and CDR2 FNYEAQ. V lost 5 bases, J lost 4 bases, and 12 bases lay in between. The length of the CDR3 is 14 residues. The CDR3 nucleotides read TGTGCCAGCAGCCCCAGGACAGCTTACAATGAGCAGTTCTTC. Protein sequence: CASSPRTAYNEQFF.

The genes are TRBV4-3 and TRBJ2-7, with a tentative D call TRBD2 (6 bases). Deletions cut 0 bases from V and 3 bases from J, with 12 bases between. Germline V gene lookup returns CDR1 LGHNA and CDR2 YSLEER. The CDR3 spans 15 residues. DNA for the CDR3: TGCGCCAGCAGCCAAGATACGGGGGAGAACTACGAGCAGTACTTC. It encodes CASSQDTGENYEQYF.

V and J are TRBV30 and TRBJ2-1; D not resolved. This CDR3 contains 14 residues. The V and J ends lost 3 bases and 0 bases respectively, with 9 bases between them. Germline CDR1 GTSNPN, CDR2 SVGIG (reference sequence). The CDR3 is CAWRVRSSYNEQFF. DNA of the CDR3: TGTGCCTGGAGGGTTAGGAGCTCCTACAATGAGCAGTTCTTC.

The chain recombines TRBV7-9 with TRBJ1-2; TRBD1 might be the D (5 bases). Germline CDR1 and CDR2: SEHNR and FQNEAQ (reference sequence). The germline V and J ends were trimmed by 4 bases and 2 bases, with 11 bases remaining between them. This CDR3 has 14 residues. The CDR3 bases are TGTGCCAGCAGCTCCCTGACAGAGAACTATGGCTACACCTTC. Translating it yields CASSSLTENYGYTF.

DNA of the CDR3: TGTGCCAGCAGCTTAGGGACAGGGGCCTACGAGCAGTACTTC. Its translation: CASSLGTGAYEQYF. The chain is built from TRBV5-5 and TRBJ2-5, with 10 bases lining up with TRBD1. The end of the DNA aligns better with TRBJ2-7, so the J call may be wrong. The V gene's germline CDR1 is SGHKS and CDR2 YYEKEE (reference sequence). This CDR3 region has 14 residues.

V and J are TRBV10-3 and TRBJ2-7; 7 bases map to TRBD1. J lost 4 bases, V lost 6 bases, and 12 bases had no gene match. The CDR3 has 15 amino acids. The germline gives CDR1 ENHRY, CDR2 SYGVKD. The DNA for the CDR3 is TGTGCCATCAGCCTATCCGGGACAGATCCTTACGAGCAGTACTTC. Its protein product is CAISLSGTDPYEQYF.

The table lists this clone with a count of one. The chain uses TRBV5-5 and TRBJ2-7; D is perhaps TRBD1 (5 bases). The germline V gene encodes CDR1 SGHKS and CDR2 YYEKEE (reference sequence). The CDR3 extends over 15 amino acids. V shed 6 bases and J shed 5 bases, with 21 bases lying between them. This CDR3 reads CASNLDSPWSHEQYF. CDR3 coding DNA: TGTGCCAGCAACCTAGACAGCCCCTGGTCCCACGAGCAGTACTTC.

The CDR3 loop reads CASNEGKVLPGEQYF. As DNA, the CDR3 is TGTGCCAGCAACGAGGGAAAGGTCCTCCCGGGGGAGCAGTACTTC. The gene calls are TRBV2 and TRBJ2-7; TRBD2 is a possible D gene (5 bases). Trimming stripped 7 bases from V and 7 bases from J, with 23 bases between. The CDR3 spans 15 residues. Germline loops: CDR1 SNHLY, CDR2 FYNNEI.

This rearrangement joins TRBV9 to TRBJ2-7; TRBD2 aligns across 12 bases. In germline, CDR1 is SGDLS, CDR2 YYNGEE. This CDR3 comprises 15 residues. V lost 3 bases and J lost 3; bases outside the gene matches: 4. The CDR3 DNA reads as TGTGCCAGCAGCGCGACTAGCGGGAGTAGCTACGAGCAGTACTTC. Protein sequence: CASSATSGSSYEQYF.

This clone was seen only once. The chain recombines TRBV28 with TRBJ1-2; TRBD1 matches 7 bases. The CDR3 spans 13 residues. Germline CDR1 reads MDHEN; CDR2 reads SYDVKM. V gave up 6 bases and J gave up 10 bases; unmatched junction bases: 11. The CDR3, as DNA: TGTGCCAGCAGCCAGACAGGGTCGGTGGACTACACCTTC. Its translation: CASSQTGSVDYTF.

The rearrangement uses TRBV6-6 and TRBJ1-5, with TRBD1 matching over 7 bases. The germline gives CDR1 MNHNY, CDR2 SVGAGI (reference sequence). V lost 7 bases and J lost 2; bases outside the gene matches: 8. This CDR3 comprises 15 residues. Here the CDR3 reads CASTVKGAGNQPQHF. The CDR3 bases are TGTGCCAGCACTGTTAAGGGGGCTGGCAATCAGCCCCAGCATTTT.

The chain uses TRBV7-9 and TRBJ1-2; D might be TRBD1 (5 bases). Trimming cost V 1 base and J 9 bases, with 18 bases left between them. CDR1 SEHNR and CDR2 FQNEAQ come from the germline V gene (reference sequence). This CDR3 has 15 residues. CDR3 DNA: TGTGCCAGCAGCTTAGTCGGTCAGGGCCTATCGAGCTACACCTTC. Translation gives CASSLVGQGLSSYTF.

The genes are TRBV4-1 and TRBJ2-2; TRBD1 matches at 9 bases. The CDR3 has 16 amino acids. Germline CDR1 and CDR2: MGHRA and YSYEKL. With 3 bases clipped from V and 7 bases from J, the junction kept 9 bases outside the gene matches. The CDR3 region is CASSQVRTGDNGELFF. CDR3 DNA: TGCGCCAGCAGCCAGGTTCGGACAGGGGATAACGGGGAGCTGTTTTTT.

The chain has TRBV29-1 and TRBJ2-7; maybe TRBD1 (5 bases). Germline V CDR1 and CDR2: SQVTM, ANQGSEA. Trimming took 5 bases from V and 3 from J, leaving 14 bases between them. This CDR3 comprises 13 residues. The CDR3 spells CSVLRTDSYEQYF. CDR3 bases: TGCAGCGTTCTACGTACCGACAGCTACGAGCAGTACTTC.

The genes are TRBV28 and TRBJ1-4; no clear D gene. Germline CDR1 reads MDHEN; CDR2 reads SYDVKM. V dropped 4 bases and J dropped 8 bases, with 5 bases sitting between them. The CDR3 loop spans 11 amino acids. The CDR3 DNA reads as TGTGCCAGCAGTTCAGGCGAAAAACTGTTTTTT. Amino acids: CASSSGEKLFF.

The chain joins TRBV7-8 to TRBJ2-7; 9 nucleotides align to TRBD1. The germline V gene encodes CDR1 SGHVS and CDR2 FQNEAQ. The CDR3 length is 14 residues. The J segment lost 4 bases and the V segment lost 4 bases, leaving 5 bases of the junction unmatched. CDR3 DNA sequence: TGTGCCAGCAGCTGGGGACAGGGACCGTACGAGCAGTACTTC. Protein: CASSWGQGPYEQYF.

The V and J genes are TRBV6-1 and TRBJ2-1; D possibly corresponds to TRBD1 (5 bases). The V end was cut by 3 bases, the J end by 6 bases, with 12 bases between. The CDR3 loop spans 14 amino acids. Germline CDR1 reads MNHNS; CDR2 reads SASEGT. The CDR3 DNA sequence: TGTGCCAGCAGTGAGGGGCCCTCGGGCAATGAGCAGTTCTTC. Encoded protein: CASSEGPSGNEQFF.

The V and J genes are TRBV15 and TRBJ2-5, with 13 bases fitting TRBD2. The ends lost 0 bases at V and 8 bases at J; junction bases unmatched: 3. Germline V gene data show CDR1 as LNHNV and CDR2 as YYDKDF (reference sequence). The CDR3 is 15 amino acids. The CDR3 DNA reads TGTGCCACCAGCAGAGATCGGACTAGCGGGGGTACCCAGTACTTC. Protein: CATSRDRTSGGTQYF.

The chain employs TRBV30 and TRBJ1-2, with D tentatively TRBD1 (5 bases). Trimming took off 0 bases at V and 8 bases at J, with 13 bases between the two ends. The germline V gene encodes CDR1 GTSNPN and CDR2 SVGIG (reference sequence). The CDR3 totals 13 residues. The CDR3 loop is CAWSVGWGSGYTF. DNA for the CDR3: TGTGCCTGGAGTGTAGGGTGGGGCTCGGGCTACACCTTC.